What follows describes a single TCR beta chain. The study assigned cohorts using participant-reported clinical history. What the recovered Cohort 3 donors had was two negative PCRs, clearance, or symptom resolution. The repertoire was sequenced with immunoSEQ multiplex PCR; TCRdb's copy has only in-frame clones and lacks some. Seen here are about 320,000 clones, around nine tenths observed once, and the top ten hold about 6%. This record belongs to a study of blood T cell repertoires in COVID-19. Germline loops: CDR1 SGHNT, CDR2 YENEEA. The CDR3 totals 16 residues. Deletions cut 1 base from V and 4 bases from J, with 16 bases between.

Sequenced material: PBMCs or T cells enriched from blood (not recorded which). This TCR derives from a young woman who had recovered from COVID-19. The gene calls are TRBV11-3 and TRBJ1-1; D gene unclear. CDR3 loop: CASSLGANRGSTEAFF. Written as DNA, the CDR3 is TGTGCCAGCAGCTTAGGGGCCAATCGAGGGAGCACTGAAGCTTTCTTT.